This T cell receptor (beta chain) was retrieved from a study of blood T cell repertoires in COVID-19. Participants were aged about 18 to 95 years, lived in over 20 US areas, and enrolled virtually. Germline trimming cut 0 bases from V and 7 bases from J; bases unmatched to any gene: 5. The CDR3 is 16 amino acids. Germline V gives CDR1 SGHTA, CDR2 FQGNSA. Repertoires were generated with immunoSEQ multiplex PCR, while TCRdb's copy carries only in-frame clones and drops some. The table lists around 300,000 clones, roughly 89% of them singletons. The sequencing input was PBMCs or T cells enriched from blood (not recorded which). This TCR was recovered from a woman in her forties who had recovered from COVID-19. The gene calls are TRBV7-2 and TRBJ2-1; 11 bases align to TRBD2. The CDR3 coding sequence is TGTGCCAGCAGCTTAGCGCCCCCTAGCGGGAGGAATGAGCAGTTCTTC. It encodes CASSLAPPSGRNEQFF.